This T cell receptor beta chain was recorded in a study of blood T cell repertoires in COVID-19. Study-level information: Spain, Italy and the United States supplied samples that represented acute and convalescent COVID-19. In each case, the material was cDNA or gDNA derived from T cells, B-cell-depleted T cells, or PBMCs.

The CDR3 contains 17 residues. Original processing methods: Reference gene primer amplification gave nucleated cell count estimates. Sequenced by immunoSEQ multiplex PCR; TCRdb stores in-frame clones only, minus some. V and J calls and clone size are copied from that table; D and trimming were computed from the DNA. The table records 200,000 or so clones, approximately 88% of them present only once. Categorization into cohorts depended on clinical history that participants reported. This TCR was sampled from a woman aged 40 to 50 with acute COVID-19. The sequenced sample consisted of PBMCs or T cells enriched from blood (not recorded which). The chain has TRBV21-1 and TRBJ2-1; TRBD1 is the table's D call, not checked against the DNA. TRBV21-1 is listed as a pseudogene. The CDR3 loop is CASSKVGVKVSYNEQFF. The CDR3 DNA follows: TGTGCCAGCAGCAAAGTAGGGGTTAAAGTCTCTTACAATGAGCAGTTCTTC.